Listed here are 26 T cell receptor beta chains from one sample, sequenced in a study of lymphopenia after photon versus proton radiotherapy. Clones were sequenced by immunoSEQ multiplex PCR, and TCRdb holds only the in-frame ones, with some missing. Of fewer than 40,000 clones in the sample, roughly 94% were seen once. Specimen: peripheral blood, collected from a patient treated with photon-based radiotherapy. The receptors derive from a woman aged 45-65 years with cholangiocarcinoma.

This sequence joins TRBV28 and TRBJ2-7; 9 positions match TRBD1. Germline lookup yields CDR1 MDHEN and CDR2 SYDVKM. J was trimmed by 1 base and V by 6 bases; bases with no gene match: 7. The CDR3 consists of 15 residues. Here the CDR3 reads CASSTSGTGSYEQYF. Written as DNA, the CDR3 is TGTGCCAGCAGCACCTCGGGGACAGGGTCCTACGAGCAGTACTTC. The full variable domain, its missing parts supplied by reference TRBV28 and TRBJ2-7, is DVKVTQSSRYLVKRTGEKVFLECVQDMDHENMFWYRQDPGLGLRLIYFSYDVKMKEKGDIPEGYSVSREKKERFSLILESASTNQTSMYLCASSTSGTGSYEQYFGPGTRLTVT.

The V call is TRBV5-1, the J call TRBJ2-7, with TRBD1 matching over 9 bases. This CDR3 contains 16 residues. The V gene's germline CDR1 is SGHRS and CDR2 YFSETQ. V was pared by 4 bases and J by 1 base, with 9 bases of the junction left unmatched. The CDR3 DNA sequence: TGCGCCAGCAGCAAAGTAACAGGGGGCGCATCCTACGAGCAGTACTTC. Its protein is CASSKVTGGASYEQYF.

This sequence joins TRBV6-6 and TRBJ2-7; D gene ambiguous. CDR3 length equals 15 residues. CDR1 and CDR2 (germline): MNHNY, SVGAGI (reference sequence). Trimming removed 2 bases from V and 0 bases from J, with 11 bases in between. This chain's CDR3 is CASSYGGSGSYEQYF. The CDR3 coding sequence is TGTGCCAGCAGTTACGGTGGCTCGGGCTCCTACGAGCAGTACTTC.

J is TRBJ1-2 and V is TRBV6-6; tentatively, D is TRBD1 (6 bases). In germline, CDR1 is MNHNY, CDR2 SVGAGI (reference sequence). This CDR3 has 15 amino acids. Trimming left V 3 bases short and J 4 bases short, with 15 bases between. CDR3 DNA sequence: TGTGCCAGCAGTTATAAGGCAGGGGATCTCTATGGCTACACCTTC. This encodes CASSYKAGDLYGYTF.

CDR3 in amino acids: CASQDSGLYLYNEQFF. CDR3 DNA sequence: TGTGCCAGCCAAGATAGCGGACTTTATCTTTACAATGAGCAGTTCTTC. The chain combines TRBV11-2 with TRBJ2-1, with D perhaps TRBD2 (6 bases). The CDR3 totals 16 residues. V lost 8 bases to trimming and J lost 4 bases, with 21 bases between them. Germline V gene sequence: CDR1 SGHAT, CDR2 FQNNGV.

The chain uses TRBV10-3 and TRBJ2-2; TRBD1 matches 10 bases. CDR3 length: 15 residues. Losses at the gene ends were 8 bases for V and 9 bases for J; bases not matched to a gene: 12. Germline V gene lookup returns CDR1 ENHRY and CDR2 SYGVKD. CDR3 in DNA: TGTGCCATCTCTGACCCGGGACAGGGGACGCGGGAGCTGTTTTTT. Encoded protein: CAISDPGQGTRELFF.

The chain uses TRBV10-3 and TRBJ1-5; 8 positions agree with TRBD1. Germline CDR1 ENHRY, CDR2 SYGVKD. J was trimmed by 6 bases and V by 3 bases; bases with no gene match: 1. The CDR3 is 13 amino acids. The CDR3 loop reads CAISDTGGQPQHF. The CDR3, as DNA: TGTGCCATCAGTGACACAGGGGGTCAGCCCCAGCATTTT.

The genes are TRBV19 and TRBJ1-2, with 7 positions matching TRBD1. V gave up 6 bases and J gave up 4 bases; unmatched junction bases: 11. The CDR3 is 15 amino acids. In germline, CDR1 is LNHDA, CDR2 SQIVND (reference sequence). The CDR3 nucleotides are TGTGCCAGTAGGTGGGGGGACAGCACCTTCTATGGCTACACCTTC. Translation gives CASRWGDSTFYGYTF. The entire variable domain, with the rest obtained from reference TRBV19 and TRBJ1-2, is as follows: DGGITQSPKYLFRKEGQNVTLSCEQNLNHDAMYWYRQDPGQGLRLIYYSQIVNDFQKGDIAEGYSVSREKKESFPLTVTSAQKNPTAFYLCASRWGDSTFYGYTFGSGTRLTVV.

The genes are TRBV30 and TRBJ2-4; D perhaps matches TRBD1 (6 bases). The CDR3 is 15 amino acids. The V gene lost 3 bases and the J gene lost 1 base, with 13 bases spanning the gap. The germline V gene encodes CDR1 GTSNPN and CDR2 SVGIG (reference sequence). CDR3 bases: TGTGCCTGGAGCACAACAGGGCGTGCCAAAAACATTCAGTACTTC. It encodes CAWSTTGRAKNIQYF.

The chain combines TRBV19 with TRBJ1-2, with D perhaps matching TRBD1 (6 bases). V was clipped by 6 bases and J by 3 bases, with 20 bases between them. CDR1 is LNHDA, CDR2 SQIVND, per germline (reference sequence). The CDR3 consists of 16 residues. The CDR3 is CASSMANWNRDYGYTF. The CDR3 coding sequence is TGTGCCAGTAGCATGGCGAACTGGAACAGGGACTATGGCTACACCTTC.

The chain links TRBV28 to TRBJ1-1, with no clear D. Trimming cost V 2 bases and J 1 base, with 5 bases left between them. This CDR3 comprises 13 residues. Germline V lookup: CDR1 MDHEN, CDR2 SYDVKM. CDR3 sequence reads: CASSLNRNTEAFF. In DNA, the CDR3 is TGTGCCAGCAGTTTAAATAGGAACACTGAAGCTTTCTTT. Filled out from reference TRBV28 and TRBJ1-1, the complete variable domain reads DVKVTQSSRYLVKRTGEKVFLECVQDMDHENMFWYRQDPGLGLRLIYFSYDVKMKEKGDIPEGYSVSREKKERFSLILESASTNQTSMYLCASSLNRNTEAFFGQGTRLTVV.

The chain recombines TRBV7-2 with TRBJ2-1; possibly TRBD1 for D (6 bases). Per the germline V gene, CDR1 is SGHTA and CDR2 is FQGNSA. The CDR3 loop spans 17 amino acids. V dropped 4 bases and J dropped 1 base, with 17 bases sitting between them. The CDR3 reads CASSSSNRVLSYNEQFF. CDR3 coding DNA: TGTGCCAGCAGCTCCTCTAACAGGGTCTTATCCTACAATGAGCAGTTCTTC.

The chain couples TRBV29-1 to TRBJ1-5, with 11 bases fitting TRBD1. Per germline, CDR1 SQVTM and CDR2 ANQGSEA. J lost 4 bases, V lost 7 bases, and 3 bases had no gene match. This CDR3 contains 13 residues. The CDR3 loop is CSAGQGANQPQHF. CDR3 DNA: TGCAGCGCCGGACAGGGGGCTAATCAGCCCCAGCATTTT.

The rearrangement uses TRBV7-8 and TRBJ1-1, with 11 nucleotides matching TRBD1. J lost 4 bases, V lost 5 bases, and 6 bases had no gene match. The V gene's germline CDR1 is SGHVS and CDR2 FQNEAQ. This CDR3 contains 15 residues. CDR3 protein: CASSQDRGRITEAFF. CDR3 DNA sequence: TGTGCCAGCAGCCAGGACAGGGGGCGCATCACTGAAGCTTTCTTT.

The rearrangement uses TRBV7-7 and TRBJ2-1; D gene ambiguous. Germline V gene sequence: CDR1 SSHAT, CDR2 FNYEAQ (reference sequence). This CDR3 is built from 13 residues. Trimming shortened V by 1 base and J by 7 bases, and 8 bases separated the two germline ends. CDR3 nucleotide sequence: TGTGCCAGCAGCTTAGGTTTAGGGAATGAGCAGTTCTTC. Protein: CASSLGLGNEQFF.

The chain uses TRBV19 and TRBJ1-3; 10 nucleotides align to TRBD1. This CDR3 is built from 16 residues. With V trimmed by 3 bases and J by 2 bases, 4 bases remained unmatched. Germline loops: CDR1 LNHDA, CDR2 SQIVND (reference sequence). CDR3: CASSIRGQGAGNTIYF. In DNA, the CDR3 is TGTGCCAGTAGTATCAGAGGACAGGGGGCTGGAAACACCATATATTTT. Complete variable domain (other parts from reference TRBV19 and TRBJ1-3): DGGITQSPKYLFRKEGQNVTLSCEQNLNHDAMYWYRQDPGQGLRLIYYSQIVNDFQKGDIAEGYSVSREKKESFPLTVTSAQKNPTAFYLCASSIRGQGAGNTIYFGEGSWLTVV.

The genes are TRBV18 and TRBJ2-7, with D perhaps matching TRBD1 (6 bases). The CDR3 runs to 12 residues. Trimming stripped 4 bases from V and 5 bases from J, with 9 bases between. The germline CDR1 and CDR2 sequences are KGHSH and LQKENI. The CDR3 is CASSHRDHEQYF. For the CDR3, the DNA is TGTGCCAGCTCACACAGGGACCACGAGCAGTACTTC.

The chain has TRBV2 and TRBJ1-2; 7 bases agree with TRBD1. This CDR3 is 16 amino acids long. The germline CDR1 and CDR2 sequences are SNHLY and FYNNEI. Germline trimming cut 2 bases from V and 6 bases from J; bases unmatched to any gene: 12. CDR3 region: CASSEYTGAPKDGYTF. For the CDR3, the DNA is TGTGCCAGCAGTGAATATACAGGGGCGCCCAAAGATGGCTACACCTTC.

The chain has TRBV5-5 and TRBJ1-2; a possible D gene is TRBD1 (6 bases). The CDR3 sequence is 12 residues long. Trimming removed 3 bases at V and 6 bases at J, with 9 bases between. Germline V lookup: CDR1 SGHKS, CDR2 YYEKEE (reference sequence). The CDR3 bases are TGTGCCAGCAGCTCCTGGGACAATGGCTACACCTTC. This sequence encodes CASSSWDNGYTF.

CDR3 sequence: CASSQDITLWDLTYEQYF. DNA of the CDR3: TGCGCCAGCAGCCAAGATATAACGCTCTGGGACCTCACCTACGAGCAGTACTTC. The rearrangement uses TRBV4-3 and TRBJ2-7, with D possibly called TRBD1 or TRBD2 (5 bases each). Trimming cost V 0 bases and J 2 bases, with 20 bases left between them. Germline CDR1 LGHNA, CDR2 YSLEER. This CDR3 contains 18 residues.

The table lists this clone with a count of one. The rearrangement joins TRBV7-9 to TRBJ2-2; D ambiguous. CDR3 length: 17 amino acids. The germline CDR1 and CDR2 sequences are SEHNR and FQNEAQ (reference sequence). Trimming removed 3 bases from V and 5 bases from J, with 19 bases in between. In DNA, the CDR3 is TGTGCCAGCAGCTTGGTCAGTGGGGTGAGAGAAACCGGGGAGCTGTTTTTT. It translates to CASSLVSGVRETGELFF. Based on the CDR3 plus reference TRBV7-9 and TRBJ2-2, the full variable domain is DTGVSQNPRHKITKRGQNVTFRCDPISEHNRLYWYRQTLGQGPEFLTYFQNEAQLEKSRLLSDRFSAERPKGSFSTLEIQRTEQGDSAMYLCASSLVSGVRETGELFFGEGSRLTVL.

The rearrangement joins TRBV4-3 to TRBJ1-5, with TRBD1 as a possible D gene (6 bases). V dropped 0 bases and J dropped 2 bases, with 11 bases sitting between them. The germline gives CDR1 LGHNA, CDR2 YSLEER. The CDR3 runs 16 residues. The CDR3 loop reads CASSQDLAGGNQPQHF. In DNA form, the CDR3 reads TGCGCCAGCAGCCAAGATTTGGCAGGGGGCAATCAGCCCCAGCATTTT.

The chain has TRBV2 and TRBJ2-7, with D unclear. Germline CDR1 reads SNHLY; CDR2 reads FYNNEI. The CDR3 is made up of 15 amino acids. Trimming left V 4 bases short and J 0 bases short, with 13 bases between. DNA of the CDR3: TGTGCCAGCAGTGCTCGACTGCTGAGCTCCTACGAGCAGTACTTC. It codes for CASSARLLSSYEQYF.

V gene TRBV27 combines with J gene TRBJ1-2; unclear D gene. This CDR3 has 13 amino acids. The ends were cut back, 5 bases at V and 6 bases at J, with 13 bases in the middle. The V gene's germline CDR1 is MNHEY and CDR2 SMNVEV (reference sequence). The CDR3 DNA follows: TGTGCCAGCAGTCGCCACGGACGGGATGGCTACACCTTC. It translates to CASSRHGRDGYTF.

The rearrangement joins TRBV6-5 to TRBJ1-1; TRBD1 matches 7 bases. The CDR3 extends over 14 amino acids. J was trimmed by 1 base and V by 4 bases; bases with no gene match: 3. CDR1 MNHEY and CDR2 SVGAGI come from the germline V gene. The DNA of the CDR3 is TGTGCCAGCAGTTTTCGGACAGGGAACACTGAAGCTTTCTTT. The encoded protein is CASSFRTGNTEAFF.

V is TRBV2 and J is TRBJ1-1; D not certain. Germline V gives CDR1 SNHLY, CDR2 FYNNEI. This CDR3 contains 14 residues. V was clipped by 4 bases and J by 0 bases, with 9 bases between them. CDR3 nucleotide sequence: TGTGCCAGCAGTGCTAGACGTATGAACACTGAAGCTTTCTTT. Translating it yields CASSARRMNTEAFF.